Listed here is a single TCR beta chain. This sample was included in a study of blood T cell repertoires in COVID-19. Study summary: The United States, Italy and Spain were the sources of the acute and convalescent COVID-19 samples. The analysed material was cDNA or gDNA that came from T cells, B-cell-depleted T cells, or PBMCs.

Per the germline V gene, CDR1 is SGHTA and CDR2 is FQGNSA. The CDR3 covers 17 residues. V lost 5 bases, J lost 0 bases, and 19 bases lay in between. In the original analysis: Amplification of reference gene primers was used by the study to estimate nucleated cell counts. This table comes from immunoSEQ multiplex PCR, and its TCRdb copy is limited to in-frame clones, with some not included. V, J and clone size are those of that table, while D and trimming were read from the DNA. The data show under 95,000 clones, 88% seen once. The chain joins TRBV7-2 to TRBJ2-5, with D possibly matching TRBD1 (6 bases). Material for sequencing was peripheral blood. The sequence was obtained from a human donor in a cohort sampled during active COVID-19. The CDR3 coding sequence is TGTGCCAGCAGCGCGACACCGGGACAACGGTACCAAGAGACCCAGTACTTC. Its protein product is CASSATPGQRYQETQYF. The variable domain in full, with the rest retrieved from reference TRBV7-2 and TRBJ2-5, is GAGVSQSPSNKVTEKGKDVELRCDPISGHTALYWYRQSLGQGLEFLIYFQGNSAPDKSGLPSDRFSAERTGGSVSTLTIQRTQQEDSAVYLCASSATPGQRYQETQYFGPGTRLLVL.